Below, 11 T cell receptor beta chains from the same sample are listed, as sequenced in a study of regulatory T cells in long-lasting Graves disease. Regarding time point: newly diagnosed GD, antithyroid drugs for less than 3 months. From RNA extracted from PBMCs, the TCR library was made. Relying on iRepertoire HTBI primers and Arm-PCR of CDR3 regions, the team built TCR beta libraries. TCRdb reprocessed the multiplex PCR reads via MiXCR and lists one record per CDR3 protein. In the table there are a few hundred thousand distinct CDR3 sequences, 20% of which are singletons. This sample comprised peripheral blood mononuclear cells (PBMCs), obtained at new diagnosis, from a patient treated with antithyroid drugs. Every receptor here comes from a female donor with Graves disease.

This clonotype showed up many times. V is TRBV24-1 and J is TRBJ2-5; unclear D gene. Looked up from germline, CDR1 is KGHDR and CDR2 is SFDVKD. The V and J ends lost 4 bases and 2 bases respectively, with 10 bases between them. The CDR3 is 14 amino acids. This CDR3 is CATSDPTEQETQYF. The DNA for the CDR3 is TGTGCCACCAGTGACCCGACGGAACAAGAGACCCAGTACTTC.

The sample holds many counts of this clonotype. The chain is built from TRBV7-3 and TRBJ2-2, with D perhaps TRBD1 (5 bases). This CDR3 region has 14 residues. Germline CDR1 and CDR2: SGHTA and FQGTGA. Trimming took off 5 bases at V and 2 bases at J, with 9 bases between the two ends. DNA for the CDR3: TGTGCCAGCAGCCCAGGGTCCAACACCGGGGAGCTGTTTTTT. This codes for CASSPGSNTGELFF.

This clonotype has a count of ten or more. CDR3 DNA sequence: TGTGCCAGCAGTTTTTCGGCGGGGGGATCGGAGACCCAGTACTTC. Translating it yields CASSFSAGGSETQYF. The chain has TRBV12-3 or TRBV12-4 and TRBJ2-5; TRBD2 matches at 8 bases. This CDR3 comprises 15 residues. Trimming took 3 bases from V and 5 from J; bases not matched to a gene: 8.

This clonotype was counted many times. CDR3: CASRTGAGGYTF. Written as DNA, the CDR3 is TGCGCCAGCAGAACAGGGGCGGGTGGCTACACCTTC. The chain links TRBV4-1 to TRBJ1-2; 7 nucleotides line up with TRBD1. V was pared by 6 bases and J by 7 bases, with 5 bases of the junction left unmatched. CDR1 and CDR2 from the germline V gene are MGHRA and YSYEKL. This CDR3 comprises 12 residues.

This chain joins TRBV3-2 and TRBJ2-1. TRBV3-2 is designated a pseudogene. The CDR3 covers 15 residues. The CDR3 nucleotides read TGTGCCAGCAGTCGACCTGGACCGCCAAGGTGTGAGCAGTTCTTC. Its translation: CASSRPGPPRCEQFF.

The chain carries TRBV12-3 or TRBV12-4 and TRBJ2-7; D possibly corresponds to TRBD2 (7 bases). This CDR3 contains 17 residues. V was trimmed by 3 bases and J by 6 bases, leaving 24 bases between them. The CDR3 DNA sequence: TGTGCCAGCAGTTTCGGGCGGGGCTCAGGGGAGGGACTCGAGCAGTACTTC. Translation gives CASSFGRGSGEGLEQYF.

V is TRBV15 and J is TRBJ2-1; 12 nucleotides align to TRBD2. The J call is uncertain, as TRBJ2-7 better fits the DNA end. This CDR3 comprises 15 residues. Germline CDR1 is LNHNV and CDR2 is YYDKDF (reference sequence). The CDR3: CATSRGLAGDNEQYF. The CDR3 DNA reads TGTGCCACCAGCAGAGGACTAGCGGGGGACAATGAGCAGTACTTC.

The V gene is TRBV20-1, the J gene TRBJ1-1; D may be TRBD1 (5 bases). The V end was cut by 5 bases, the J end by 7 bases, with 23 bases between. This CDR3 is 15 amino acids long. CDR1 and CDR2 from the germline V gene are DFQATT and SNEGSKA (reference sequence). The CDR3, as DNA: TGCAGTGCTGTACCCCGGAACAGGCGTACTTTTGAAGCTTTCTTT. Its protein is CSAVPRNRRTFEAFF.

The chain carries TRBV7-2 and TRBJ2-1, with D possibly being TRBD1 or TRBD2 (5 bases each). With 4 bases removed from V and 8 bases from J, the gap between germline ends came to 15 bases. Germline V gene sequence: CDR1 SGHTA, CDR2 FQGNSA. The CDR3 covers 14 residues. This CDR3 is CASSSRSEGYEQFF. Written as DNA, the CDR3 is TGTGCCAGCAGCTCACGTTCAGAGGGGTATGAGCAGTTCTTC.

This clonotype has just one count. A far larger clone differs by one base, so this is likely a read error. V gene TRBV10-1 combines with J gene TRBJ2-7, with TRBD2 matching 7 bases. Germline loops: CDR1 WNHNN, CDR2 SYGVQD (reference sequence). The CDR3 runs to 17 residues. As DNA, the CDR3 is TGTGCCAGCAGTCCCCTGGGACTAACGGGAGTGGAGGACGAGCAGTACTTC. Translated, it gives CASSPLGLTGVEDEQYF.

This clonotype was detected only a few times. This chain joins TRBV7-9 and TRBJ2-7; TRBD2 aligns across 8 bases. With 3 bases clipped from V and 6 bases from J, the junction kept 4 bases outside the gene matches. Germline CDR1 and CDR2: SEHNR and FQNEAQ (reference sequence). This CDR3 is built from 13 residues. CDR3 loop: CASSFGTRGEQYF. As DNA, the CDR3 is TGTGCCAGCAGCTTTGGGACTAGGGGCGAGCAGTACTTC. Looking up the rest from reference TRBV7-9 and TRBJ2-7 gives the full variable domain: DTGVSQNPRHKITKRGQNVTFRCDPISEHNRLYWYRQTLGQGPEFLTYFQNEAQLEKSRLLSDRFSAERPKGSFSTLEIQRTEQGDSAMYLCASSFGTRGEQYFGPGTRLTVT.